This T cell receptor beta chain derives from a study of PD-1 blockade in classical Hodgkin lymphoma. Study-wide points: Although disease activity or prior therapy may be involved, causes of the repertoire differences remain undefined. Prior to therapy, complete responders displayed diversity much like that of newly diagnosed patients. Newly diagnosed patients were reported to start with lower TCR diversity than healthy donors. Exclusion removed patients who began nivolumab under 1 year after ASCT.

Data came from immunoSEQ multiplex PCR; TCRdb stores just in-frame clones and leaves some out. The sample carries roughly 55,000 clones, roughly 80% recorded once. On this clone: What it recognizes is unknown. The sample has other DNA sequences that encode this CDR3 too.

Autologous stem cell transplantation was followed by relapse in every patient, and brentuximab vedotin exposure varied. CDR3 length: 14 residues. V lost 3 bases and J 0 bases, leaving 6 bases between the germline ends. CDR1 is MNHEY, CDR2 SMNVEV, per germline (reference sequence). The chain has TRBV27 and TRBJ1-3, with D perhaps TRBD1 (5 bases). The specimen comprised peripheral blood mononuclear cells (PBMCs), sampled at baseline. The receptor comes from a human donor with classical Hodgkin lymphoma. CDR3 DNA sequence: TGTGCCAGCAGTTTGGGGGGCTCTGGAAACACCATATATTTT. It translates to CASSLGGSGNTIYF.